This is a list of T cell receptor beta chains from one sample in a study of post-analysis software for immune sequencing data. TCRdb re-analysed the PCR reads in MiXCR, keeping a single row per CDR3 protein. This sample has hundreds of thousands of distinct CDR3 sequences; roughly 29% occur once, and the top ten carry around 0.55%. The source material was blood. Receptors originate from a girl aged 5 to 17 with multiple sclerosis. Both conserved end residues are part of each CDR3. Each record gives: V gene, clone size, D gene, J gene, CDR3 DNA, CDR3 protein. The D gene is left open where the match is weak. Size values are once, few and many counts, or a class for expanded clones, and some rows have none.

v_gene: TRBV29-1
abundance: -
d_gene: -
j_gene: TRBJ1-1
CDR3nt: TGCAGCGTTTTATCGAACACTGAAGCTTTCTTT
CDR3aa: CSVLSNTEAFF

v_gene: TRBV6-5
abundance: -
d_gene: -
j_gene: TRBJ2-1
CDR3nt: TGTGCCAGCAGTCCCAGGACAGCCGGGGGGAATGAGCAGTTCTTC
CDR3aa: CASSPRTAGGNEQFF

v_gene: TRBV20-1
abundance: -
d_gene: -
j_gene: TRBJ2-3
CDR3nt: TGCAGTGCAACCACCGGCACCTCAGATACGCAGTATTTT
CDR3aa: CSATTGTSDTQYF

v_gene: TRBV10-3
abundance: few
d_gene: -
j_gene: TRBJ1-2
CDR3nt: TGTGCCATAGGTCAGGGGAACTATGGCTACACCTTC
CDR3aa: CAIGQGNYGYTF

v_gene: TRBV3-1
abundance: -
d_gene: -
j_gene: TRBJ2-5
CDR3nt: TGTGCCAGCAGCCAAGTCCGGGGTAGGGAGACCCAGTACTTC
CDR3aa: CASSQVRGRETQYF

v_gene: TRBV12-3/TRBV12-4
abundance: many
d_gene: -
j_gene: TRBJ2-3
CDR3nt: TGTGCCAGCAGCTTAGTAGATACGCAGTATTTT
CDR3aa: CASSLVDTQYF

v_gene: TRBV10-3
abundance: many
d_gene: TRBD2
j_gene: TRBJ2-5
CDR3nt: TGTGCCATCAGTGCGACTAGCGGGAGCGGGACCCAGTACTTC
CDR3aa: CAISATSGSGTQYF

v_gene: TRBV25-1
abundance: few
d_gene: -
j_gene: TRBJ2-5
CDR3nt: TGTGCCAGCAGTGAATATCCAAACGGAGGGACCCAGTACTTC
CDR3aa: CASSEYPNGGTQYF

v_gene: TRBV27
abundance: -
d_gene: -
j_gene: TRBJ2-3
CDR3nt: TGTGCCAGCAGTTTTATGGGTTCGGCAGATACGCAGTATTTT
CDR3aa: CASSFMGSADTQYF

v_gene: TRBV28
abundance: -
d_gene: -
j_gene: TRBJ1-2
CDR3nt: TGTGCCAGCACCCCGGACCTGGTTAACTATGGCTACACCTTC
CDR3aa: CASTPDLVNYGYTF

v_gene: TRBV3-1
abundance: -
d_gene: TRBD2
j_gene: TRBJ2-4
CDR3nt: TGTGCCAGCAGCCAAGATCCCACTAGCGGGAGGTTCTTGGAAAACATTCAGTACTTC
CDR3aa: CASSQDPTSGRFLENIQYF

v_gene: TRBV5-6
abundance: -
d_gene: -
j_gene: TRBJ1-2
CDR3nt: TGTGCCAGCAGCTTGGATCTGGGGTCGGTGAGCTACACCTTC
CDR3aa: CASSLDLGSVSYTF

v_gene: TRBV7-9
abundance: once
d_gene: -
j_gene: TRBJ1-5
CDR3nt: TGTGCCAGCAGCTTACTTCAAGTCCGTGGGCCCCAGCATTTT
CDR3aa: CASSLLQVRGPQHF

v_gene: TRBV28
abundance: few
d_gene: TRBD1
j_gene: TRBJ2-3
CDR3nt: TGTGCCAGCAGTCAATTGGGGGGCCCTGGACAGGGGGGTAAAGATACGCAGTATTTT
CDR3aa: CASSQLGGPGQGGKDTQYF

v_gene: TRBV28
abundance: few
d_gene: TRBD1
j_gene: TRBJ1-5
CDR3nt: TGTGCCAGCAGCAACGTGGACAGGTCGAATCAGCCCCAGCATTTT
CDR3aa: CASSNVDRSNQPQHF

v_gene: TRBV2
abundance: -
d_gene: TRBD2
j_gene: TRBJ2-1
CDR3nt: TGTGCCAGCAGTGAAGTAGCGGGGGCCTCCTACAATGAGCAGTTCTTC
CDR3aa: CASSEVAGASYNEQFF

v_gene: TRBV5-5
abundance: few
d_gene: -
j_gene: TRBJ2-1
CDR3nt: TGTGCCAGCAGCTTCAGCCTCTCCTACAATGAGCAGTTCTTC
CDR3aa: CASSFSLSYNEQFF

v_gene: TRBV3-1
abundance: -
d_gene: -
j_gene: TRBJ2-1
CDR3nt: TGTGCCAGCAGCCACGGTCTTCTCGATTACTACAATGAGCAGTTCTTC
CDR3aa: CASSHGLLDYYNEQFF

v_gene: TRBV6-1
abundance: -
d_gene: -
j_gene: TRBJ1-6
CDR3nt: TGTGCCAGCAGTGAAGGGACAGCCTCGCGGAATTCACCCCTCCACTTT
CDR3aa: CASSEGTASRNSPLHF

v_gene: TRBV12-3/TRBV12-4
abundance: -
d_gene: -
j_gene: TRBJ2-7
CDR3nt: TGTGCCAGCAGGAGAAGCGGGACACCCAATACCTACGAGCAGTACTTC
CDR3aa: CASRRSGTPNTYEQYF

v_gene: TRBV20-1
abundance: few
d_gene: -
j_gene: TRBJ2-1
CDR3nt: TGCAGTGCCGACTCGACTAGTAGGGTAGCTGAGCAGTTCTTC
CDR3aa: CSADSTSRVAEQFF

v_gene: TRBV5-5
abundance: -
d_gene: TRBD1
j_gene: TRBJ1-4
CDR3nt: TGTGCCAGCAGCTTCTCCGGGACAGGGGGTGTTAGGGTGTGTGAAAAACTGTTTTTT
CDR3aa: CASSFSGTGGVRVCEKLFF

v_gene: TRBV4-3
abundance: -
d_gene: -
j_gene: TRBJ1-1
CDR3nt: TGCGCCAGCAGCCAAGAAGCCAAGAACACTGAAGCTTTCTTT
CDR3aa: CASSQEAKNTEAFF

v_gene: TRBV27
abundance: -
d_gene: -
j_gene: TRBJ1-2
CDR3nt: TGTGCCAGCAGTTCCTACAGGGATAACTATGGCTACACCTTC
CDR3aa: CASSSYRDNYGYTF

v_gene: TRBV11-2
abundance: -
d_gene: -
j_gene: TRBJ2-5
CDR3nt: TGTGCCAGCAGCTCCGGGGTTACAAGTTCCGAGACCCAGTACTTC
CDR3aa: CASSSGVTSSETQYF

v_gene: TRBV7-2
abundance: few
d_gene: TRBD2
j_gene: TRBJ2-3
CDR3nt: TGTGCCAGCAGCGGTCTAGCGGGGATAATAGATACGCAGTATTTT
CDR3aa: CASSGLAGIIDTQYF

v_gene: TRBV24-1
abundance: many
d_gene: TRBD1
j_gene: TRBJ2-5
CDR3nt: TGTGCCACCAGTGATAGGGGGGACAGGGCAAGAGGGACCCAGTACTTC
CDR3aa: CATSDRGDRARGTQYF

v_gene: TRBV2
abundance: few
d_gene: TRBD2
j_gene: TRBJ2-1
CDR3nt: TGTGCCAGGGGGCAGGGCGGGGGATACAATGAGCAGTTCTTC
CDR3aa: CARGQGGGYNEQFF

v_gene: TRBV20-1
abundance: -
d_gene: -
j_gene: TRBJ2-2
CDR3nt: TGCAGTGCGCCTAAACCCGGACTAACCGGGGAGCTGTTTTTT
CDR3aa: CSAPKPGLTGELFF

v_gene: TRBV27
abundance: few
d_gene: -
j_gene: TRBJ2-1
CDR3nt: TGTGCCAGCAGGCAAGGACAGTCGTCCTACAATGAGCAGTTCTTC
CDR3aa: CASRQGQSSYNEQFF

v_gene: TRBV7-9
abundance: few
d_gene: TRBD1
j_gene: TRBJ1-5
CDR3nt: TGTGCCAGCAGCGCAGGACAGGGAGGGACGGGCAATCAGCCCCAGCATTTT
CDR3aa: CASSAGQGGTGNQPQHF

v_gene: TRBV20-1
abundance: -
d_gene: -
j_gene: TRBJ1-1
CDR3nt: TGCAGTGCTAATCCGAGGGTCGGAACTGAAGCTTTCTTT
CDR3aa: CSANPRVGTEAFF

v_gene: TRBV19
abundance: few
d_gene: TRBD1
j_gene: TRBJ2-1
CDR3nt: TGTGCCAGTAGTCCAGGGACAGGGGGGCGGGAGCAGTTCTTC
CDR3aa: CASSPGTGGREQFF

v_gene: TRBV13
abundance: -
d_gene: TRBD1
j_gene: TRBJ1-1
CDR3nt: TGTGCCAGCAGCCAGGGACCCCAGGGGGCAGCTGAAGCTTTCTTT
CDR3aa: CASSQGPQGAAEAFF

v_gene: TRBV6-5
abundance: few
d_gene: TRBD1
j_gene: TRBJ1-2
CDR3nt: TGTGCCAGCTCCCGGCGGGGACAGGGGGGCTATGGCTACACCTTC
CDR3aa: CASSRRGQGGYGYTF

v_gene: TRBV5-1
abundance: many
d_gene: -
j_gene: TRBJ2-3
CDR3nt: TGCGCCAGCAGCTTAGCACCCACAGATACGCAGTATTTT
CDR3aa: CASSLAPTDTQYF

v_gene: TRBV14
abundance: -
d_gene: -
j_gene: TRBJ2-7
CDR3nt: TGTGCCAGCAGCCAAGATAAAAGCTCCTACGAGCAGTACTTC
CDR3aa: CASSQDKSSYEQYF

v_gene: TRBV4-3
abundance: -
d_gene: -
j_gene: TRBJ2-3
CDR3nt: TGCGCCAGCAGCCCTTACGGGACCTTTACTAGCACAGATACGCAGTATTTT
CDR3aa: CASSPYGTFTSTDTQYF

v_gene: TRBV5-1
abundance: -
d_gene: TRBD2
j_gene: TRBJ2-3
CDR3nt: TGCGCCAGCAGCTCCGGGACTACGGGGGTCGATACGCAGTATTTT
CDR3aa: CASSSGTTGVDTQYF

v_gene: TRBV9
abundance: few
d_gene: -
j_gene: TRBJ2-7
CDR3nt: TGTGCCAGCAGCGCGGCCCCTCAGTACGAGCAGTACTTC
CDR3aa: CASSAAPQYEQYF

v_gene: TRBV5-1
abundance: -
d_gene: -
j_gene: TRBJ2-6
CDR3nt: TGTGCCAGCAGCCAAAGCTCTGGGGCCAACGTCCTGACTTTC
CDR3aa: CASSQSSGANVLTF

v_gene: TRBV15
abundance: -
d_gene: -
j_gene: TRBJ2-1
CDR3nt: TGTGCCACCGGCGGGGGCCAGGGGGTTTTGGATGAGCAGTTCTTC
CDR3aa: CATGGGQGVLDEQFF